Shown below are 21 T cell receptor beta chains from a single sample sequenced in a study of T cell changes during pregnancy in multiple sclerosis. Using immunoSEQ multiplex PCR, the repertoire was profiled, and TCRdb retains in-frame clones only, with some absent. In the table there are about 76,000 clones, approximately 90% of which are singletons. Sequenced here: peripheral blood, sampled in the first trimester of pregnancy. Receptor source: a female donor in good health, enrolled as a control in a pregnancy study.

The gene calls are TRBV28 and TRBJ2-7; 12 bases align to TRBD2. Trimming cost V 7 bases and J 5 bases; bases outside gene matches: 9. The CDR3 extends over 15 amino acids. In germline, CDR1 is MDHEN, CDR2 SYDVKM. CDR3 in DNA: TGTGCCAGCAAATGGGTGACTAGCGGGGGTGACGAGCAGTACTTC. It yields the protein CASKWVTSGGDEQYF.

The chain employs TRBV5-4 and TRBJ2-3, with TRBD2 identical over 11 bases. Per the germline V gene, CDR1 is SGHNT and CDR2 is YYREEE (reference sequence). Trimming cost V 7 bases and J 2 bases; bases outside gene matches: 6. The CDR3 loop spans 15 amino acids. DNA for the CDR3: TGTGCCAGCGGGAGGGGACTAGCGGACACAGATACGCAGTATTTT. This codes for CASGRGLADTDTQYF. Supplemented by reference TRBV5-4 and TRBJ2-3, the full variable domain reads ETGVTQSPTHLIKTRGQQVTLRCSSQSGHNTVSWYQQALGQGPQFIFQYYREEENGRGNFPPRFSGLQFPNYSSELNVNALELDDSALYLCASGRGLADTDTQYFGPGTRLTVL.

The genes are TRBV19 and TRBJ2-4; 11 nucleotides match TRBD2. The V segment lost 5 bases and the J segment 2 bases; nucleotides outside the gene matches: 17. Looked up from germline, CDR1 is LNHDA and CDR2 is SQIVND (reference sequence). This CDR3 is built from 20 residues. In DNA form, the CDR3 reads TGTGCCAGTAGTCTCTCTACTAGCGGGAGTCAACAGGCTTCCAAAAACATTCAGTACTTC. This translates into CASSLSTSGSQQASKNIQYF.

The CDR3 nucleotides read TGCGCCAGCAGCTTGGATTCACTAGCGCTACCCGACGAGCAGTACTTC. Its protein is CASSLDSLALPDEQYF. V is TRBV5-1 and J is TRBJ2-7; the match to TRBD2 covers 7 bases. The CDR3 has 16 amino acids. Per germline, CDR1 SGHRS and CDR2 YFSETQ. The V gene end was trimmed by 0 bases and the J gene end by 5 bases; junction bases not matched to a gene: 11. Full variable domain (rest looked up from reference TRBV5-1 and TRBJ2-7): KAGVTQTPRYLIKTRGQQVTLSCSPISGHRSVSWYQQTPGQGLQFLFEYFSETQRNKGNFPGRFSGRQFSNSRSEMNVSTLELGDSALYLCASSLDSLALPDEQYFGPGTRLTVT.

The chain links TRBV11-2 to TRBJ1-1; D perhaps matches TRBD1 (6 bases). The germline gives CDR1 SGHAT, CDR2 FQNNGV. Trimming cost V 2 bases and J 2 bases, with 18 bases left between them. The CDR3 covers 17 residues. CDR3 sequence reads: CASSLRKQGSINTEAFF. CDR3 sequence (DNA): TGTGCCAGCAGCTTACGAAAACAGGGCAGCATCAACACTGAAGCTTTCTTT. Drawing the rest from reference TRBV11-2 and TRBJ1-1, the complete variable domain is EAGVAQSPRYKIIEKRQSVAFWCNPISGHATLYWYQQILGQGPKLLIQFQNNGVVDDSQLPKDRFSAERLKGVDSTLKIQPAKLEDSAVYLCASSLRKQGSINTEAFFGQGTRLTVV.

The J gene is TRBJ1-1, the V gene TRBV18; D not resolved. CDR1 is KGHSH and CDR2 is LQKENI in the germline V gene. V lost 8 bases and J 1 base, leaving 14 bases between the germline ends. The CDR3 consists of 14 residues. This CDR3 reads CASHGSGGNTEAFF. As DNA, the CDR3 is TGTGCCAGCCACGGGTCAGGAGGGAACACTGAAGCTTTCTTT.

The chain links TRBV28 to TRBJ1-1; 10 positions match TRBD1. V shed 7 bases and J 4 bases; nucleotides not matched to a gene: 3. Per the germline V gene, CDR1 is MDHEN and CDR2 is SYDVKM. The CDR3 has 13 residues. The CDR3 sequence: CASKGTGVTEAFF. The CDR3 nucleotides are TGTGCCAGCAAAGGGACAGGGGTCACTGAAGCTTTCTTT.

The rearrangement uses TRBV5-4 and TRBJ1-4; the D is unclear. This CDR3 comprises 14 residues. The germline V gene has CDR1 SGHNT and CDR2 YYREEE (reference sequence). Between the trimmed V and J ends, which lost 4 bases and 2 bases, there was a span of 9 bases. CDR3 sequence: CASSRAGTNEKLFF. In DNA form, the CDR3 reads TGTGCCAGCAGCCGAGCAGGCACTAATGAAAAACTGTTTTTT.

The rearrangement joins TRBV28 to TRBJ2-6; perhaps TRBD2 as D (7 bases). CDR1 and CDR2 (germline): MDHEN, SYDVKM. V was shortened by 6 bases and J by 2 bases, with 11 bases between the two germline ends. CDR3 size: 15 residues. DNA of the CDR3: TGTGCCAGCAGGGGGGGGGCTGCTGGGGCCAACGTCCTGACTTTC. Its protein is CASRGGAAGANVLTF.

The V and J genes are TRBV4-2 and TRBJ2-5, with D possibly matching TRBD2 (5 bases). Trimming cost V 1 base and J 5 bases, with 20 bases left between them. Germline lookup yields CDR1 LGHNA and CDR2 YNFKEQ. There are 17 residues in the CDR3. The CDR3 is CASSQAPSLLSGETQYF. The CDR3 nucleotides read TGTGCCAGCAGCCAAGCCCCTAGCCTACTTTCGGGGGAGACCCAGTACTTC.

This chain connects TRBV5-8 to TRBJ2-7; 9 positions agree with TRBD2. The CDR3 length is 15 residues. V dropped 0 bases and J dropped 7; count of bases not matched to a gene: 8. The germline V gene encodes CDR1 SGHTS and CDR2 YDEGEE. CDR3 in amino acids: CASSLGGLAGTEQYF. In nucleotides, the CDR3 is TGTGCCAGCAGCTTGGGGGGCCTAGCGGGAACAGAGCAGTACTTC. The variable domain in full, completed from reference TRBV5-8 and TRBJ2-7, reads EAGVTQSPTHLIKTRGQQATLRCSPISGHTSVYWYQQALGLGLQFLLWYDEGEERNRGNFPPRFSGRQFPNYSSELNVNALELEDSALYLCASSLGGLAGTEQYFGPGTRLTVT.

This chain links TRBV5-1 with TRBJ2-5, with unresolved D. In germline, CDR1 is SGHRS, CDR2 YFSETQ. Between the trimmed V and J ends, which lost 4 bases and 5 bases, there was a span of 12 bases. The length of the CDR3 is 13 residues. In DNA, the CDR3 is TGCGCCAGCAGCCCGACGGTCGGGGAGACCCAGTACTTC. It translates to CASSPTVGETQYF.

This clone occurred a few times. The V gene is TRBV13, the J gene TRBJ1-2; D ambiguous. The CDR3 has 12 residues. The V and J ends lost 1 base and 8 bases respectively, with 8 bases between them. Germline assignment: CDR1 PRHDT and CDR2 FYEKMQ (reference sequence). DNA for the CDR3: TGTGCCAGCAGCTTAGACAGTTACGGCTACACCTTC. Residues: CASSLDSYGYTF.

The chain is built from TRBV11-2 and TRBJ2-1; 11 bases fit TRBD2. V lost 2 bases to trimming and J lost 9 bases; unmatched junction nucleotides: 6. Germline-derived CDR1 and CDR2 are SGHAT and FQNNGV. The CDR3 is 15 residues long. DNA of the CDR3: TGTGCCAGCAGCTTAACTAGCGGGAGTCGGGGTGAGCAGTTCTTC. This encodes CASSLTSGSRGEQFF.

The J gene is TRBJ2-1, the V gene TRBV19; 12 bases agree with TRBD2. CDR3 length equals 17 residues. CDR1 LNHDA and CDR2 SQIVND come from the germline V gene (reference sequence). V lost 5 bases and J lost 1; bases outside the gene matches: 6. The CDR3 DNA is TGTGCCAGTAGTCTAGCGGGAGGGCGTAAGTCCTACAATGAGCAGTTCTTC. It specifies CASSLAGGRKSYNEQFF.

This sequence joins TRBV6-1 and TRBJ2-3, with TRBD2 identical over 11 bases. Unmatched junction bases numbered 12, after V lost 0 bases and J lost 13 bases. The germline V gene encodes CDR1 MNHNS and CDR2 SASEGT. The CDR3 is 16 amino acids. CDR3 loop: CASSEARGTSGLGEYF. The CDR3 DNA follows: TGTGCCAGCAGTGAAGCTCGGGGGACTAGCGGTCTTGGGGAGTATTTT.

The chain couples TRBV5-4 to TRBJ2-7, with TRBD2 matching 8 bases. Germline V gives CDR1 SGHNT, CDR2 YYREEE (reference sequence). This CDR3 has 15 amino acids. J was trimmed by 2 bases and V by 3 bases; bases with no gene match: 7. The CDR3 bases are TGTGCCAGCAGCTCAGCGGGAGCTGCCACCTACGAGCAGTACTTC. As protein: CASSSAGAATYEQYF.

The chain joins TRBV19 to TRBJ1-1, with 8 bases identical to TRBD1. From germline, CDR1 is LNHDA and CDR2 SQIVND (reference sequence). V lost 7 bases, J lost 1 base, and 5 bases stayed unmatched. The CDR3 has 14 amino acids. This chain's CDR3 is CASNDRGGNTEAFF. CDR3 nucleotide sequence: TGTGCCAGTAACGACAGGGGCGGGAACACTGAAGCTTTCTTT.

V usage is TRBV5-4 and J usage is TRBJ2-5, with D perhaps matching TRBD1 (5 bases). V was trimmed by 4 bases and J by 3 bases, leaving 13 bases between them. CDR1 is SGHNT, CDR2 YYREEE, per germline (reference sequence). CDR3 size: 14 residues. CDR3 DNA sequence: TGTGCCAGCAGCGCCCCAGGGCAGGAAGAGACCCAGTACTTC. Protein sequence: CASSAPGQEETQYF.

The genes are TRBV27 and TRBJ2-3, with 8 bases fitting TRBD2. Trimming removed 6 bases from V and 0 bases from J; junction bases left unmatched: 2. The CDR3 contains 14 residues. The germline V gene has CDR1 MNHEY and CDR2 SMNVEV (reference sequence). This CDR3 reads CASRVAGSTDTQYF. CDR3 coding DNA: TGTGCCAGCAGAGTAGCGGGGAGCACAGATACGCAGTATTTT.

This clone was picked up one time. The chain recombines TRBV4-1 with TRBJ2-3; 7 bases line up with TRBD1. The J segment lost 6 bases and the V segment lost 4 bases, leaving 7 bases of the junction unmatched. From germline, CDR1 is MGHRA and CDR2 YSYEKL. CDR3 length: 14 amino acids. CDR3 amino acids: CASSLDTGADTQYF. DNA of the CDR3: TGCGCCAGCAGCCTTGATACAGGGGCGGATACGCAGTATTTT.